This T cell receptor (beta chain) was sequenced during a study of regulatory T cells in long-lasting Graves disease. Study in general: For a period under 3 months, newly diagnosed Graves' patients had taken antithyroid drugs.

The time point: newly diagnosed GD, antithyroid drugs for less than 3 months. Extracted PBMC RNA gave rise to the TCR library. Investigators report Graves' disease was diagnosed under American Thyroid Association guidelines. Those enrolled as patients came out of an endocrinology department in Xi'an, China. To make TCR beta libraries, researchers used iRepertoire HTBI primers and Arm-PCR of CDR3 regions. TCRdb independently ran MiXCR on the multiplex PCR reads; one entry per CDR3 protein. Of about 400,000 distinct CDR3 sequences in the sample, roughly 16% were seen once. This clonotype was obtained from a female donor with Graves disease. The input for sequencing was peripheral blood mononuclear cells (PBMCs), taken at new diagnosis, from a patient treated with antithyroid drugs.

The CDR3 coding sequence is TGTGCCAGCAGTGAAAGACAGGGGTTTGTAGTTTCCGGGGAGCTGTTTTTT. As protein: CASSERQGFVVSGELFF. The J gene is TRBJ2-2, the V gene TRBV27, with TRBD1 matching 8 bases. This CDR3 has 17 amino acids. Germline trimming cut 5 bases from V and 6 bases from J; bases unmatched to any gene: 14. The V gene's germline CDR1 is MNHEY and CDR2 SMNVEV (reference sequence).